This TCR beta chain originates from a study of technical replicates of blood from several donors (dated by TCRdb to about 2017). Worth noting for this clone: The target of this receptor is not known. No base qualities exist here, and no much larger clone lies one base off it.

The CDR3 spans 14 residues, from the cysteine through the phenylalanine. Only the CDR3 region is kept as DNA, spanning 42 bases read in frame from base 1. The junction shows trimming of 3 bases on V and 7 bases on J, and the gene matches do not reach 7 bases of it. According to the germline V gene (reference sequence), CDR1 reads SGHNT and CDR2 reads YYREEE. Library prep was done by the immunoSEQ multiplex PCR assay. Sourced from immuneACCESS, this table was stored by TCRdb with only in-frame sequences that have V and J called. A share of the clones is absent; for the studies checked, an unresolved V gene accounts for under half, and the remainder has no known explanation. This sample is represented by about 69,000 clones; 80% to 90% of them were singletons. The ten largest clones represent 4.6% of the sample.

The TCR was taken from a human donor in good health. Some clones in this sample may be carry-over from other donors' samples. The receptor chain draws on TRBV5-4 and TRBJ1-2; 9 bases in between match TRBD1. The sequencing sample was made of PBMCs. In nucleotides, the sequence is TGTGCCAGCAGCTCGGGGACAGGGACGCGTGGCTACACCTTC. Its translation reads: CASSSGTGTRGYTF.